This entry lists 29 T cell receptor beta chains sequenced from one sample in a study of early T cells in non-severe SARS-CoV-2 infection. MiXCR was run by TCRdb on the 5' RACE reads, yielding one entry per CDR3 protein. The sample has more than 90,000 distinct CDR3 sequences; roughly an eighth are singletons. The sample taken for sequencing was whole blood. These receptors came from an adult who was a healthcare worker with PCR-confirmed SARS-CoV-2 infection or an uninfected control (not recorded which).

In this sample, this clonotype turned up many times. The chain carries TRBV2 and TRBJ1-4, with 9 bases that match TRBD1. The J segment lost 7 bases and the V segment lost 6 bases, leaving 6 bases of the junction unmatched. CDR1 SNHLY and CDR2 FYNNEI come from the germline V gene. The CDR3 totals 14 residues. For the CDR3, the DNA is TGTGCCAGCAGCCCAACAGGGGGCAGTGAAAAACTGTTTTTT. Its translation: CASSPTGGSEKLFF.

This clonotype was picked up a small number of times. The chain has TRBV18 and TRBJ1-6, with unresolved D. The CDR3 length is 14 residues. V gave up 0 bases and J gave up 7 bases, with 7 bases separating them. Germline-derived CDR1 and CDR2 are KGHSH and LQKENI. CDR3 DNA: TGTGCCAGCTCACCACCAGGGAGGAATTCACCCCTCCACTTT. Translated, it gives CASSPPGRNSPLHF.

This clonotype has ten or more counts. This sequence joins TRBV6-6 and TRBJ1-1; the D gene is possibly TRBD1 (5 bases). With 7 bases removed from V and 6 bases from J, the gap between germline ends came to 12 bases. This CDR3 is built from 12 residues. Germline V gene data show CDR1 as MNHNY and CDR2 as SVGAGI (reference sequence). The CDR3 spells CASIAGQSEAFF. The CDR3 coding sequence is TGTGCCAGCATCGCGGGGCAGTCTGAAGCTTTCTTT.

This clonotype appeared many times. The chain is built from TRBV2 and TRBJ1-5, with D unclear. The CDR3 has 13 residues. The V and J ends lost 5 bases and 3 bases respectively, with 8 bases between them. Germline V gives CDR1 SNHLY, CDR2 FYNNEI. The CDR3 sequence is CASSSGDNQPQHF. CDR3 nucleotides: TGTGCCAGCAGTAGCGGGGACAATCAGCCCCAGCATTTT.

A few counts support this clonotype. V is TRBV10-2 and J is TRBJ2-1; 9 bases agree with TRBD1. The V and J ends lost 7 bases and 4 bases, in that order; junction bases with no gene match: 5. The CDR3 covers 14 residues. Germline V lookup: CDR1 WSHSY, CDR2 SAAADI. In nucleotides, the CDR3 is TGCGCCAGCAATGGACAGGGGTCTTACAATGAGCAGTTCTTC. It yields the protein CASNGQGSYNEQFF.

This clonotype was observed many times. This chain uses TRBV7-6 with TRBJ2-1; D unclear. This CDR3 contains 15 residues. Trimming cost V 5 bases and J 4 bases, with 15 bases left between them. Germline assignment: CDR1 SGHVS and CDR2 FNYEAQ. CDR3 protein: CASSPEISRYNEQFF. CDR3 coding DNA: TGTGCCAGCAGCCCCGAGATAAGCCGATACAATGAGCAGTTCTTC.

This sequence joins TRBV7-2 and TRBJ2-5; 13 bases agree with TRBD2. This CDR3 has 15 residues. Per germline, CDR1 SGHTA and CDR2 FQGNSA. The trim removed 5 bases at V and 4 bases at J, leaving 4 bases unmatched. This CDR3 is CASSLGTSGVETQYF. CDR3 coding DNA: TGTGCCAGCAGCCTCGGGACTAGCGGGGTAGAGACCCAGTACTTC.

This chain uses TRBV27 with TRBJ2-7; no clear D. The germline V gene encodes CDR1 MNHEY and CDR2 SMNVEV (reference sequence). Trimming cost V 2 bases and J 0 bases, with 17 bases left between them. This CDR3 is built from 17 residues. The CDR3 coding sequence is TGTGCCAGCAGTTTAAAGGTTCAGACGTCGAGCTCCTACGAGCAGTACTTC. This gives the protein CASSLKVQTSSSYEQYF.

This clonotype was found many times. The V gene is TRBV7-9, the J gene TRBJ1-2, with unresolved D. The germline CDR1 and CDR2 sequences are SEHNR and FQNEAQ (reference sequence). The CDR3 has 13 amino acids. V shed 0 bases and J shed 2 bases, with 4 bases lying between them. The CDR3 sequence is CASSLAWNYGYTF. The CDR3 nucleotides read TGTGCCAGCAGCTTAGCTTGGAACTATGGCTACACCTTC.

The chain couples TRBV29-1 to TRBJ2-2; 7 nucleotides match TRBD1. The CDR3 extends over 15 amino acids. The V segment lost 5 bases and the J segment 1 base; nucleotides outside the gene matches: 7. CDR1 is SQVTM, CDR2 ANQGSEA, per germline. CDR3 sequence reads: CSVRTGVGNTGELFF. DNA for the CDR3: TGCAGCGTTCGTACAGGGGTAGGGAACACCGGGGAGCTGTTTTTT.

This clonotype was observed at least ten times. The chain is built from TRBV6-6 and TRBJ2-7; 8 positions match TRBD2. Germline V CDR1 and CDR2: MNHNY, SVGAGI (reference sequence). V trimming: 2 bases; J trimming: 2 bases; junction bases outside the gene matches: 8. The CDR3 contains 16 residues. CDR3 nucleotide sequence: TGTGCCAGCAGTTACCCTCGGGGGGGAGGGACCTACGAGCAGTACTTC. Its protein is CASSYPRGGGTYEQYF.

The sample holds many counts of this clonotype. This chain uses TRBV4-3 with TRBJ2-3, with a possible D match to TRBD1 (6 bases). The CDR3 has 14 amino acids. The germline V gene encodes CDR1 LGHNA and CDR2 YSLEER. The ends were cut back, 3 bases at V and 4 bases at J, with 11 bases in the middle. The CDR3 bases are TGCGCCAGCAGCCACAACACAGGGTCAGATACGCAGTATTTT. This codes for CASSHNTGSDTQYF.

This clonotype was picked up a small number of times. This chain joins TRBV5-4 and TRBJ1-1; 7 nucleotides agree with TRBD1. Germline assignment: CDR1 SGHNT and CDR2 YYREEE (reference sequence). This CDR3 has 14 residues. The V and J ends lost 4 bases and 6 bases, in that order; junction bases with no gene match: 9. CDR3 sequence: CASSRDSLGPEAFF. The CDR3 DNA is TGTGCCAGCAGCCGGGACAGCCTCGGGCCTGAAGCTTTCTTT.

In its sample, this clonotype was seen many times. J is TRBJ2-7 and V is TRBV9; possible D gene TRBD2, 6 bases. Germline V lookup: CDR1 SGDLS, CDR2 YYNGEE. The CDR3 totals 16 residues. V was pared by 0 bases and J by 2 bases, with 15 bases between. The CDR3 sequence: CASSVGGGTGPYEQYF. CDR3 nucleotides: TGTGCCAGCAGCGTAGGAGGCGGGACTGGCCCCTACGAGCAGTACTTC.

This clonotype came up a few times. CDR3 loop: CASSRLGGEADTQYF. The CDR3 DNA sequence: TGTGCCAGCAGCCGGTTGGGAGGGGAGGCAGATACGCAGTATTTT. V usage is TRBV3-1 and J usage is TRBJ2-3; 7 nucleotides match TRBD2. The V and J ends lost 4 bases and 4 bases, in that order; junction bases with no gene match: 8. Germline V gene lookup returns CDR1 LGHDT and CDR2 YNNKEL (reference sequence). This CDR3 spans 15 amino acids.

This clonotype was observed once. The genes are TRBV7-2 and TRBJ1-6; D is possibly TRBD1 (6 bases). V was trimmed by 5 bases and J by 6 bases, leaving 23 bases between them. CDR3 size: 18 residues. CDR1 is SGHTA, CDR2 FQGNSA, per germline. CDR3 nucleotide sequence: TGTGCCAGCAGCCCACAGGGATTTATCTCTAGAACTAATTCACCCCTCCACTTT. Its translation is CASSPQGFISRTNSPLHF.

The DNA of the CDR3 is TGTGCCAGCAGGAGGGACAGGGGAGAGGACGAGCAGTACTTC. Translation: CASRRDRGEDEQYF. The chain couples TRBV12-3 or TRBV12-4 to TRBJ2-7; 10 bases fit TRBD1. V lost 6 bases and J lost 5; bases outside the gene matches: 7. The CDR3 sequence is 14 residues long.

Ten or more counts support this clonotype. V gene TRBV6-2 or TRBV6-3 combines with J gene TRBJ2-7; no firm D call. From germline, CDR1 is MNHEY and CDR2 SVGEGT. The CDR3 length is 14 residues. Deletions cut 2 bases from V and 2 bases from J, with 10 bases between. The CDR3 bases are TGTGCCAGCAGTTACCGTGCGGCCACCTACGAGCAGTACTTC. Protein sequence: CASSYRAATYEQYF.

This clonotype appeared many times. V gene TRBV28 combines with J gene TRBJ2-7; D perhaps matches TRBD1 (6 bases). CDR3 length: 15 amino acids. The V gene's germline CDR1 is MDHEN and CDR2 SYDVKM. Between the trimmed V and J ends, which lost 6 bases and 0 bases, there was a span of 15 bases. As DNA, the CDR3 is TGTGCCAGCAGCTCCGGGACATCCGGCTCCTACGAGCAGTACTTC. It specifies CASSSGTSGSYEQYF. Combining the CDR3 with reference TRBV28 and TRBJ2-7 gives the whole variable domain DVKVTQSSRYLVKRTGEKVFLECVQDMDHENMFWYRQDPGLGLRLIYFSYDVKMKEKGDIPEGYSVSREKKERFSLILESASTNQTSMYLCASSSGTSGSYEQYFGPGTRLTVT.

The V gene is TRBV18, the J gene TRBJ2-1, with D perhaps matching TRBD1 or TRBD2 (5 bases each). This CDR3 is built from 16 residues. Germline-derived CDR1 and CDR2 are KGHSH and LQKENI. V was cut by 3 bases and J by 4 bases, with 16 bases left in between. The CDR3 bases are TGTGCCAGCTCACCCTTTTTGGGGGATCCATACAATGAGCAGTTCTTC. Translating gives CASSPFLGDPYNEQFF.

This clonotype was recorded a few times. One junction end does not reproduce the germline sequence, and a read error may be involved. The chain recombines TRBV6-5 with TRBJ1-5, with a tentative D call TRBD1 (6 bases). The CDR3 has 16 amino acids. Germline V gives CDR1 MNHEY, CDR2 SVGAGI. The CDR3 here is CASSNSWTESNQPQHF. The CDR3 DNA follows: TGTGCCAGCAGTAACTCCTGGACAGAGAGCAATCAGCCCCAGCATTTT.

This clonotype came up a few times. The genes are TRBV25-1 and TRBJ2-1; 8 bases line up with TRBD1. The CDR3 has 14 amino acids. V gave up 5 bases and J gave up 5 bases; unmatched junction bases: 5. Germline V CDR1 and CDR2: MGHDK, SYGVNS. Written as DNA, the CDR3 is TGTGCCAGCAGTAGCAGGGGGCCGAACAATGAGCAGTTCTTC. Encoded protein: CASSSRGPNNEQFF.

This clonotype was detected ten times or more. The chain employs TRBV3-1 and TRBJ1-5; D is uncertain. Trimming removed 1 base from V and 3 bases from J, with 13 bases in between. The CDR3 is 16 residues long. CDR1 is LGHDT and CDR2 is YNNKEL in the germline V gene (reference sequence). This CDR3 reads CASSQGSGSHNQPQHF. The CDR3 coding sequence is TGTGCCAGCAGCCAAGGGAGCGGGTCCCACAATCAGCCCCAGCATTTT.

This rearrangement joins TRBV27 to TRBJ1-1, with 7 bases identical to TRBD1. V shed 5 bases, J shed 3 bases, and the junction held 12 bases outside the gene matches. Germline V gene data show CDR1 as MNHEY and CDR2 as SMNVEV (reference sequence). The CDR3 consists of 16 residues. The DNA of the CDR3 is TGTGCCAGCAGTCCCGGACAGGAACGTTGGGACACTGAAGCTTTCTTT. It is translated as CASSPGQERWDTEAFF.

Regarding this clonotype: The junction departs from germline at one end; a sequencing error may be responsible. CDR3 region: CASSLGRNRTIF. The CDR3 DNA is TGTGCCAGCAGTTTAGGGAGGAACAGGACGATCTTT. This chain joins TRBV28 and TRBJ1-1, with D possibly TRBD1 on 5 matching bases. The CDR3 runs to 12 residues. Germline V gene lookup returns CDR1 MDHEN and CDR2 SYDVKM.

The table lists this clonotype with many counts. This rearrangement joins TRBV4-3 to TRBJ2-3; D perhaps matches TRBD2 (6 bases). This CDR3 is 15 amino acids long. With 0 bases removed from V and 4 bases from J, the gap between germline ends came to 11 bases. Germline V lookup: CDR1 LGHNA, CDR2 YSLEER. The CDR3 protein is CASSQDGGWADTQYF. The CDR3 DNA sequence: TGCGCCAGCAGCCAAGATGGAGGGTGGGCAGATACGCAGTATTTT.

In this sample, this clonotype turned up a few times. The chain combines TRBV5-1 with TRBJ1-2, with 7 bases lining up with TRBD1. V shed 2 bases and J 2 bases; nucleotides not matched to a gene: 6. Germline V gene lookup returns CDR1 SGHRS and CDR2 YFSETQ. CDR3 length: 15 amino acids. The CDR3 coding sequence is TGCGCCAGCAGCTTTTCAGGGGGAGAGAACTATGGCTACACCTTC. Protein: CASSFSGGENYGYTF. Supplemented by reference TRBV5-1 and TRBJ1-2, the full variable domain reads KAGVTQTPRYLIKTRGQQVTLSCSPISGHRSVSWYQQTPGQGLQFLFEYFSETQRNKGNFPGRFSGRQFSNSRSEMNVSTLELGDSALYLCASSFSGGENYGYTFGSGTRLTVV.

In its sample, this clonotype was seen many times. V and J are TRBV5-1 and TRBJ1-1; a possible D gene is TRBD1 (5 bases). Trimming removed 4 bases at V and 5 bases at J, with 18 bases between. The CDR3 has 15 amino acids. From germline, CDR1 is SGHRS and CDR2 YFSETQ. The CDR3 DNA reads as TGCGCCAGCAGCCGTTCCGGGGGTAGTCAAACTGAAGCTTTCTTT. Its translation is CASSRSGGSQTEAFF. Full variable domain (remainder filled in from reference TRBV5-1 and TRBJ1-1): KAGVTQTPRYLIKTRGQQVTLSCSPISGHRSVSWYQQTPGQGLQFLFEYFSETQRNKGNFPGRFSGRQFSNSRSEMNVSTLELGDSALYLCASSRSGGSQTEAFFGQGTRLTVV.

This clonotype was observed many times. The chain combines TRBV13 with TRBJ2-3; 13 bases match TRBD2. Trimming removed 1 base from V and 6 bases from J; junction bases left unmatched: 4. Germline V gene data show CDR1 as PRHDT and CDR2 as FYEKMQ (reference sequence). The CDR3 totals 16 residues. The chain's CDR3 is CASSLEGTSGEDTQYF. The CDR3 DNA reads TGTGCCAGCAGCTTAGAAGGGACTAGCGGGGAGGATACGCAGTATTTT.